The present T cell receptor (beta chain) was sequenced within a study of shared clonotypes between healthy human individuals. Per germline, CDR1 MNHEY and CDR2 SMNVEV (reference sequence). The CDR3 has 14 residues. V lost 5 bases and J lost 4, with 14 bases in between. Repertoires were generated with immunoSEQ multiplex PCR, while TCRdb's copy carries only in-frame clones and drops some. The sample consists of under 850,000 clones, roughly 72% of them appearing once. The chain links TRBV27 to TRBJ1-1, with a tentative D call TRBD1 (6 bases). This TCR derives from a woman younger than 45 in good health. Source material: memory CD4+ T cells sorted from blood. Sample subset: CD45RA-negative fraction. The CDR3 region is CASSPTGYGTEAFF. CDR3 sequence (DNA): TGTGCCAGCAGTCCCACAGGGTACGGCACTGAAGCTTTCTTT.